This T cell receptor beta chain stems from a study of blood T cell repertoires in COVID-19. Study-level information: The samples span acute and convalescent COVID-19 from the United States, Italy and Spain.

Participant-reported clinical history was the basis for cohort assignment. Produced via immunoSEQ multiplex PCR; TCRdb's table is partial and in-frame only. This table has 250,000 to 350,000 clones, approximately 83% appearing once. Sample: PBMCs or T cells enriched from blood (not recorded which). The receptor was derived from a woman aged 25 to 45 who had recovered from COVID-19.

In DNA form, the CDR3 reads TGTGCCAGCAGTATCCAGGGGGCGAGAGGTCAGCCCCAGCATTTT. Translating it yields CASSIQGARGQPQHF. The chain couples TRBV6-5 to TRBJ1-5; 8 bases line up with TRBD1. This CDR3 is 15 amino acids long. The germline CDR1 and CDR2 sequences are MNHEY and SVGAGI. V was pared by 5 bases and J by 6 bases, with 9 bases of the junction left unmatched.